Listed here is a single TCR beta chain. This entry is derived from a study of T-cell reconstitution after alpha-beta-depleted transplantation in children. TCRbeta library construction was performed incorporating unique molecular identifiers. TCRdb processed the PCR reads anew with MiXCR; each CDR3 protein has one entry. The sample lists about 98,000 distinct CDR3 sequences, around a quarter seen once, with about 21% in the top ten. Germline values: CDR1 SGHNT, CDR2 YENEEA. Trimming stripped 5 bases from V and 4 bases from J, with 6 bases between. The CDR3 loop spans 12 amino acids. This chain connects TRBV11-3 to TRBJ1-3; D not resolved. This material consisted of PBMCs, taken before TCRalphabeta/CD19-depleted stem cell transplant. This receptor was identified in a boy between 2 and 10 years old with acute lymphoblastic leukemia, due to receive a stem cell transplant. CDR3 nucleotide sequence: TGTGCCAGCAGCCTAAACGGAAACACCATATATTTT. It encodes CASSLNGNTIYF.